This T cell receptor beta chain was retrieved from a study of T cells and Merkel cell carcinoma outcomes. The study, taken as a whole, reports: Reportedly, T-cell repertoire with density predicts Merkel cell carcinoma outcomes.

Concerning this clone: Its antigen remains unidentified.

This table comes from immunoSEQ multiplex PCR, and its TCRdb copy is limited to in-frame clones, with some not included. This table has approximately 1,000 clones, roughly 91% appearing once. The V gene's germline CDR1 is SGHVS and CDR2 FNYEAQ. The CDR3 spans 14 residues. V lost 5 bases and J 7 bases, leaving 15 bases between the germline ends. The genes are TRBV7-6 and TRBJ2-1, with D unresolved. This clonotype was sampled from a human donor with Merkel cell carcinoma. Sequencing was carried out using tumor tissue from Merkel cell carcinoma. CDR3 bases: TGTGCCAGCAGCCCGGCAATTAGCTCGAATGAGCAGTTCTTC. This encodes CASSPAISSNEQFF. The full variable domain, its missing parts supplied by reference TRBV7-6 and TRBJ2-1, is GAGVSQSPRYKVTKRGQDVALRCDPISGHVSLYWYRQALGQGPEFLTYFNYEAQQDKSGLPNDRFSAERPEGSISTLTIQRTEQRDSAMYRCASSPAISSNEQFFGPGTRLTVL.